This T cell receptor beta chain was recovered during a study of a mutant IDH1 vaccine in newly diagnosed glioma. Remarks on this clone: Its antigen remains unknown.

The V segment lost 5 bases and the J segment 0 bases; nucleotides outside the gene matches: 4. This CDR3 has 17 residues. Germline values: CDR1 SEHNR, CDR2 FQNEAQ (reference sequence). Assay: immunoSEQ multiplex PCR; the TCRdb copy retains only in-frame clones and omits some. This sample has about 66,000 clones, with under 90% found just once. Time point in this sample: week 11, during vaccination. In every dose of vaccine, 300 ug of mutant IDH1 20-mer peptide was given alongside topical imiquimod. The chain is built from TRBV7-9 and TRBJ2-6; TRBD1 matches 10 bases. The receptor was derived from a man aged 30 to 39 with glioma. The sequenced sample was PBMCs, obtained from a glioma patient whose treatment included an IDH1 peptide vaccine. Here the CDR3 DNA reads TGTGCCAGCAGCAACCGGACAGGGGGCTCTGGGGCCAACGTCCTGACTTTC. Its protein is CASSNRTGGSGANVLTF.